The 28 T cell receptor beta chains reported below all come from one sample, sequenced in a study of shared clonotypes between healthy human individuals. The assay was immunoSEQ multiplex PCR, and TCRdb's table has in-frame clones only and misses some. This sample has about 2.4 million clones; under 95% occur once, and the top ten carry 0.36%. Sequences were obtained from naive CD4+ T cells from PBMCs. Regarding subset: CD45RA+ positively selected. The receptors here all came from a man between 18 and 35 years old in good health. Some clones in this sample may be carry-over from other donors' samples.

V usage is TRBV5-6 and J usage is TRBJ2-3; 9 nucleotides agree with TRBD2. V trimming: 7 bases; J trimming: 3 bases; junction bases outside the gene matches: 6. Germline CDR1 is SGHDT and CDR2 is YYEEEE. The CDR3 covers 14 residues. CDR3: CASRRAGGTDTQYF. The CDR3 DNA reads as TGTGCCAGCCGAAGGGCGGGAGGGACAGATACGCAGTATTTT. Combining the CDR3 with reference TRBV5-6 and TRBJ2-3 gives the whole variable domain DAGVTQSPTHLIKTRGQQVTLRCSPKSGHDTVSWYQQALGQGPQFIFQYYEEEERQRGNFPDRFSGHQFPNYSSELNVNALLLGDSALYLCASRRAGGTDTQYFGPGTRLTVL.

The CDR3: CASSLGAGGYGYTF. The CDR3 nucleotides are TGTGCCAGCAGTTTAGGTGCAGGGGGCTATGGCTACACCTTC. The rearrangement links TRBV28 to TRBJ1-2, with 7 nucleotides matching TRBD1. Germline trimming cut 2 bases from V and 4 bases from J; bases unmatched to any gene: 4. From germline, CDR1 is MDHEN and CDR2 SYDVKM. This CDR3 is 14 amino acids long.

The chain joins TRBV2 to TRBJ2-3, with a tentative D call TRBD2 (6 bases). The CDR3 extends over 14 amino acids. Germline V gene sequence: CDR1 SNHLY, CDR2 FYNNEI. Trimming took off 6 bases at V and 2 bases at J, with 12 bases between the two ends. The CDR3 region has the DNA TGTGCCAGCAGACTAGCAGGGTACACAGATACGCAGTATTTT. This encodes CASRLAGYTDTQYF.

This chain uses TRBV5-1 with TRBJ2-7; D perhaps matches TRBD2 (5 bases). The V and J ends lost 0 bases and 1 base respectively, with 17 bases between them. This CDR3 region has 17 residues. From germline, CDR1 is SGHRS and CDR2 YFSETQ. For the CDR3, the DNA is TGCGCCAGCAGCTTGGTGGGGTCGGGCGGGTCGTCCTACGAGCAGTACTTC. The encoded protein is CASSLVGSGGSSYEQYF.

This clone was observed once. Additional DNA sequences in this sample encode the identical CDR3. The J gene is TRBJ2-7, the V gene TRBV5-1; tentatively, D is TRBD2 (5 bases). Germline loops: CDR1 SGHRS, CDR2 YFSETQ. Trimming removed 2 bases from V and 0 bases from J, with 12 bases in between. The CDR3 consists of 15 residues. The chain's CDR3 is CASSLDGGTSYEQYF. In DNA, the CDR3 is TGCGCCAGCAGCTTAGACGGAGGCACCTCCTACGAGCAGTACTTC. Full variable domain (missing parts from reference TRBV5-1 and TRBJ2-7): KAGVTQTPRYLIKTRGQQVTLSCSPISGHRSVSWYQQTPGQGLQFLFEYFSETQRNKGNFPGRFSGRQFSNSRSEMNVSTLELGDSALYLCASSLDGGTSYEQYFGPGTRLTVT.

J is TRBJ2-2 and V is TRBV5-1; 9 nucleotides agree with TRBD1. The CDR3 consists of 15 residues. V was pared by 4 bases and J by 2 bases, with 3 bases of the junction left unmatched. Germline values: CDR1 SGHRS, CDR2 YFSETQ. CDR3 sequence (DNA): TGCGCCAGCAGCGTGGGACAGGGAAACACCGGGGAGCTGTTTTTT. Its translation is CASSVGQGNTGELFF.

The rearrangement links TRBV9 to TRBJ2-5, with TRBD1 as a possible D gene (6 bases). The germline V gene has CDR1 SGDLS and CDR2 YYNGEE. V was trimmed by 0 bases and J by 5 bases, leaving 17 bases between them. The CDR3 contains 16 residues. CDR3 sequence reads: CASSVAAFGTLETQYF. The CDR3 DNA sequence: TGTGCCAGCAGCGTAGCTGCCTTCGGGACACTGGAGACCCAGTACTTC.

The J gene is TRBJ2-7, the V gene TRBV18; 7 nucleotides line up with TRBD2. This CDR3 is 15 amino acids long. The V and J ends lost 3 bases and 2 bases, in that order; junction bases with no gene match: 7. Germline V gene sequence: CDR1 KGHSH, CDR2 LQKENI. The CDR3 region has the DNA TGTGCCAGCTCACCCGGCGGGACTACGACCTACGAGCAGTACTTC. This encodes CASSPGGTTTYEQYF.

CDR3 loop: CASLPGPTSYGYTF. CDR3 DNA sequence: TGTGCCAGCCTTCCGGGACCAACCAGCTATGGCTACACCTTC. The rearrangement uses TRBV28 and TRBJ1-2, with D perhaps TRBD1 (5 bases). The V and J ends lost 8 bases and 4 bases respectively, with 17 bases between them. Germline CDR1 and CDR2: MDHEN and SYDVKM. This CDR3 has 14 amino acids.

The chain recombines TRBV5-1 with TRBJ2-5, with 8 nucleotides matching TRBD2. V shed 4 bases and J 4 bases; nucleotides not matched to a gene: 9. CDR1 and CDR2 from the germline V gene are SGHRS and YFSETQ. The CDR3 loop spans 15 amino acids. The DNA of the CDR3 is TGCGCCAGCAGCCCGGGGGGGACGTTCGGAGAGACCCAGTACTTC. Amino acid sequence: CASSPGGTFGETQYF.

This chain links TRBV7-2 with TRBJ2-7, with TRBD1 matching over 8 bases. The CDR3 extends over 16 amino acids. Trimming removed 0 bases from V and 0 bases from J; junction bases left unmatched: 4. Looked up from germline, CDR1 is SGHTA and CDR2 is FQGNSA. The DNA of the CDR3 is TGTGCCAGCAGCTTAGCGCGGGACAGGAGCTCCTACGAGCAGTACTTC. The encoded protein is CASSLARDRSSYEQYF.

A word on this clone: The sample contains more than one DNA sequence encoding this CDR3. The gene calls are TRBV19 and TRBJ1-2; no reliable D call. The CDR3 spans 13 residues. Germline V lookup: CDR1 LNHDA, CDR2 SQIVND (reference sequence). The V end lost 6 bases, the J end lost 2 bases, and 10 bases lay between the germline ends. The CDR3 protein is CASSWASNYGYTF. The DNA for the CDR3 is TGTGCCAGTAGCTGGGCCAGCAACTATGGCTACACCTTC.

The chain uses TRBV19 and TRBJ1-2; D gene unclear. The V gene lost 3 bases and the J gene lost 8 bases, with 13 bases spanning the gap. The CDR3 has 13 residues. Germline-derived CDR1 and CDR2 are LNHDA and SQIVND (reference sequence). The CDR3 coding sequence is TGTGCCAGTAGTATTCCCGGTCTGAACGGCTACACCTTC. Protein sequence: CASSIPGLNGYTF. Complete variable domain (other parts from reference TRBV19 and TRBJ1-2): DGGITQSPKYLFRKEGQNVTLSCEQNLNHDAMYWYRQDPGQGLRLIYYSQIVNDFQKGDIAEGYSVSREKKESFPLTVTSAQKNPTAFYLCASSIPGLNGYTFGSGTRLTVV.

There are a few counts of this clone. The chain employs TRBV27 and TRBJ1-6; D gene ambiguous. The CDR3 has 15 amino acids. Germline CDR1 MNHEY, CDR2 SMNVEV (reference sequence). Trimming pared 2 bases from V and 0 bases from J, leaving 5 bases between. The DNA for the CDR3 is TGTGCCAGCAGTTTAGGGAGCTCCTATAATTCACCCCTCCACTTT. This sequence encodes CASSLGSSYNSPLHF.

The chain joins TRBV6-5 to TRBJ1-1, with 7 nucleotides matching TRBD1. Per the germline V gene, CDR1 is MNHEY and CDR2 is SVGAGI. The CDR3 loop spans 15 amino acids. V dropped 6 bases and J dropped 1; count of bases not matched to a gene: 8. CDR3 protein: CASRYRGERNTEAFF. The CDR3 nucleotides read TGTGCCAGCAGGTACAGGGGAGAGAGGAACACTGAAGCTTTCTTT.

V gene TRBV30 combines with J gene TRBJ1-3, with a weak D call TRBD1 (5 bases). The CDR3 spans 15 residues. Germline CDR1 GTSNPN, CDR2 SVGIG (reference sequence). V lost 0 bases, J lost 4 bases, and 13 bases lay in between. CDR3 sequence: CAWSVRGPSGNTIYF. The CDR3 DNA sequence: TGTGCCTGGAGTGTAAGGGGCCCCTCAGGAAACACCATATATTTT.

This clone has a single count. J is TRBJ1-1 and V is TRBV19; possibly TRBD1 for D (6 bases). The ends were cut back, 7 bases at V and 4 bases at J, with 16 bases in the middle. From germline, CDR1 is LNHDA and CDR2 SQIVND (reference sequence). The CDR3 is 14 residues long. The CDR3 region has the DNA TGTGCCAGTAAGACAGGTGAGGGGCCCACTGAAGCTTTCTTT. Translation gives CASKTGEGPTEAFF.

V and J are TRBV28 and TRBJ1-2; 11 positions match TRBD1. Germline loops: CDR1 MDHEN, CDR2 SYDVKM. This CDR3 has 17 residues. V shed 4 bases, J shed 3 bases, and the junction held 10 bases outside the gene matches. CDR3 in amino acids: CASSSGPGQGVDYGYTF. In DNA form, the CDR3 reads TGTGCCAGCAGTTCTGGACCGGGACAGGGGGTGGACTATGGCTACACCTTC.

V gene TRBV5-4 combines with J gene TRBJ1-6, with D possibly TRBD1 on 5 matching bases. Per the germline V gene, CDR1 is SGHNT and CDR2 is YYREEE (reference sequence). The CDR3 runs 15 residues. With 0 bases removed from V and 9 bases from J, the gap between germline ends came to 13 bases. DNA of the CDR3: TGTGCCAGCAGCTTGGCGGGGGGGAAGGGTTCACCCCTCCACTTT. Amino acids: CASSLAGGKGSPLHF.

The chain carries TRBV28 and TRBJ2-7; D is undetermined. Germline-derived CDR1 and CDR2 are MDHEN and SYDVKM. The V end was cut by 6 bases, the J end by 0 bases, with 9 bases between. This CDR3 contains 13 residues. The CDR3 sequence: CASSQRFSYEQYF. The CDR3 DNA follows: TGTGCCAGCAGCCAGCGCTTCTCCTACGAGCAGTACTTC.

The rearrangement joins TRBV28 to TRBJ2-3; TRBD1 agrees at 7 bases. CDR1 is MDHEN and CDR2 is SYDVKM in the germline V gene. The CDR3 has 14 residues. The junction had 9 bases not matched to a gene; V was cut back by 6 bases and J by 6 bases. In DNA form, the CDR3 reads TGTGCCAGCAGCATAGACAGGGTTCGGGATACGCAGTATTTT. This sequence encodes CASSIDRVRDTQYF. The entire variable domain, with the rest obtained from reference TRBV28 and TRBJ2-3, is as follows: DVKVTQSSRYLVKRTGEKVFLECVQDMDHENMFWYRQDPGLGLRLIYFSYDVKMKEKGDIPEGYSVSREKKERFSLILESASTNQTSMYLCASSIDRVRDTQYFGPGTRLTVL.

The chain joins TRBV5-1 to TRBJ1-2; 12 bases line up with TRBD1. The CDR3 runs to 14 residues. The V gene end was trimmed by 8 bases and the J gene end by 3 bases; junction bases not matched to a gene: 5. The germline gives CDR1 SGHRS, CDR2 YFSETQ. CDR3 DNA: TGCGCCAGGAGAGGGACAGGGGGCGACTATGGCTACACCTTC. Protein: CARRGTGGDYGYTF. Drawing the rest from reference TRBV5-1 and TRBJ1-2, the complete variable domain is KAGVTQTPRYLIKTRGQQVTLSCSPISGHRSVSWYQQTPGQGLQFLFEYFSETQRNKGNFPGRFSGRQFSNSRSEMNVSTLELGDSALYLCARRGTGGDYGYTFGSGTRLTVV.

The chain combines TRBV28 with TRBJ2-5; unclear D gene. The CDR3 has 13 residues. The germline gives CDR1 MDHEN, CDR2 SYDVKM. Trimming cost V 6 bases and J 2 bases, with 10 bases left between them. Written as DNA, the CDR3 is TGTGCCAGCAGCCCAAGGCCACAAGAGACCCAGTACTTC. Its protein is CASSPRPQETQYF.

The rearrangement joins TRBV19 to TRBJ2-1; 7 nucleotides match TRBD2. This CDR3 contains 16 residues. Germline CDR1 LNHDA, CDR2 SQIVND (reference sequence). V gave up 5 bases and J gave up 0 bases; unmatched junction bases: 7. The CDR3 protein is CASSFRLASSYNEQFF. For the CDR3, the DNA is TGTGCCAGTAGTTTTCGACTAGCCAGCTCCTACAATGAGCAGTTCTTC.

This clone was counted once. The chain combines TRBV9 with TRBJ2-1; perhaps TRBD2 as D (6 bases). The V and J ends lost 0 bases and 8 bases respectively, with 9 bases between them. CDR1 and CDR2 (germline): SGDLS, YYNGEE. The CDR3 runs to 13 residues. CDR3 bases: TGTGCCAGCAGCGTAGGGTCGGGAGATGAGCAGTTCTTC. Translation: CASSVGSGDEQFF. Based on the CDR3 plus reference TRBV9 and TRBJ2-1, the full variable domain is DSGVTQTPKHLITATGQRVTLRCSPRSGDLSVYWYQQSLDQGLQFLIQYYNGEERAKGNILERFSAQQFPDLHSELNLSSLELGDSALYFCASSVGSGDEQFFGPGTRLTVL.

The J gene is TRBJ2-7, the V gene TRBV18; 7 bases match TRBD1. This CDR3 is 16 amino acids long. Germline V gives CDR1 KGHSH, CDR2 LQKENI. V lost 1 base, J lost 1 base, and 7 bases stayed unmatched. CDR3 loop: CASSPRAGTDSYEQYF. The CDR3 DNA sequence: TGTGCCAGCTCACCACGAGCCGGGACAGATTCCTACGAGCAGTACTTC.

This chain links TRBV5-1 with TRBJ2-6; weak D call: TRBD1 (5 bases). Trimming removed 3 bases at V and 2 bases at J, with 12 bases between. This CDR3 comprises 16 residues. Germline V gene data show CDR1 as SGHRS and CDR2 as YFSETQ. CDR3 in amino acids: CASSSRGGAGANVLTF. CDR3 coding DNA: TGCGCCAGCAGCTCTAGGGGTGGTGCTGGGGCCAACGTCCTGACTTTC. The entire variable domain, with the rest obtained from reference TRBV5-1 and TRBJ2-6, is as follows: KAGVTQTPRYLIKTRGQQVTLSCSPISGHRSVSWYQQTPGQGLQFLFEYFSETQRNKGNFPGRFSGRQFSNSRSEMNVSTLELGDSALYLCASSSRGGAGANVLTFGAGSRLTVL.

This chain connects TRBV7-2 to TRBJ2-7; D gene ambiguous. This CDR3 region has 14 residues. Germline V lookup: CDR1 SGHTA, CDR2 FQGNSA. The V and J ends lost 6 bases and 0 bases respectively, with 12 bases between them. Here the CDR3 DNA reads TGTGCCAGCAGACCCGACACTCGCTCCTACGAGCAGTACTTC. It is translated as CASRPDTRSYEQYF.